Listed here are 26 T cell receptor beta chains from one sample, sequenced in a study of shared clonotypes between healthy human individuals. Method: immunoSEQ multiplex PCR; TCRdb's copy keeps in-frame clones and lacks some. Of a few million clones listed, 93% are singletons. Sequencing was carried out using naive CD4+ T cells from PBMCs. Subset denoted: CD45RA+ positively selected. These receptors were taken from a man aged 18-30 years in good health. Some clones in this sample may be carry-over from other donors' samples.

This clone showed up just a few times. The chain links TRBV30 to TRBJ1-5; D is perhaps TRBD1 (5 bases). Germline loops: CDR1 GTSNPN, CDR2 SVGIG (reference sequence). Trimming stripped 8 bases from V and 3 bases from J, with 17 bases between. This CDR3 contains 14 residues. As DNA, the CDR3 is TGTGCCGGTGGGGGGTTTGCTCTCAATCAGCCCCAGCATTTT. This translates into CAGGGFALNQPQHF.

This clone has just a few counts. The CDR3 sequence: CASSEGRGYTF. For the CDR3, the DNA is TGTGCCAGCAGCGAAGGGAGAGGCTACACCTTC. This rearrangement joins TRBV25-1 to TRBJ1-2, with D hard to call. Germline assignment: CDR1 MGHDK and CDR2 SYGVNS. The V and J ends lost 6 bases and 8 bases respectively, with 10 bases between them. The CDR3 loop spans 11 amino acids.

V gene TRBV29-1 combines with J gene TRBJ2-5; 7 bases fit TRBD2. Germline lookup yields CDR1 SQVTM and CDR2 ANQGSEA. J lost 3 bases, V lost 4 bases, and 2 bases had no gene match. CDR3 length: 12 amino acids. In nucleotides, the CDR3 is TGCAGCGTTGCTAGCGGTGAAGAGACCCAGTACTTC. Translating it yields CSVASGEETQYF.

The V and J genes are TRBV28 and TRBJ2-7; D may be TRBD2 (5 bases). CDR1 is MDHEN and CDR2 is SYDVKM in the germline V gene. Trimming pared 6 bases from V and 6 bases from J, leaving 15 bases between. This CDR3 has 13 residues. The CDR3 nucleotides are TGTGCCAGCAGATATGGTTCCGAGGGCGAGCAGTACTTC. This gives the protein CASRYGSEGEQYF.

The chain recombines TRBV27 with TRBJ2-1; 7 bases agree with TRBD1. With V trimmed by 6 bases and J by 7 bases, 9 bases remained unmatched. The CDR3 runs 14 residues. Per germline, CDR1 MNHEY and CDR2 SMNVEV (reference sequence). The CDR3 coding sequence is TGTGCCAGCAGCCGACAGGGCTCCTCTAATGAGCAGTTCTTC. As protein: CASSRQGSSNEQFF.

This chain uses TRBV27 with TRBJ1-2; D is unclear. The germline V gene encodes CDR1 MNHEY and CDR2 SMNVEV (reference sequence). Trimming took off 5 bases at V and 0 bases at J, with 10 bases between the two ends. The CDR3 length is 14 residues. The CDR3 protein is CASSRSGANYGYTF. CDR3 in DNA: TGTGCCAGCAGTAGGTCCGGGGCTAACTATGGCTACACCTTC.

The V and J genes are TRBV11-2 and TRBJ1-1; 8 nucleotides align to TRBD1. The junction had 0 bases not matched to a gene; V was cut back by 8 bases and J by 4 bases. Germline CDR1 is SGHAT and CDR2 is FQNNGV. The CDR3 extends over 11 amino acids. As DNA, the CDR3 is TGTGCCAGCGACAGGGGCACTGAAGCTTTCTTT. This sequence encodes CASDRGTEAFF.

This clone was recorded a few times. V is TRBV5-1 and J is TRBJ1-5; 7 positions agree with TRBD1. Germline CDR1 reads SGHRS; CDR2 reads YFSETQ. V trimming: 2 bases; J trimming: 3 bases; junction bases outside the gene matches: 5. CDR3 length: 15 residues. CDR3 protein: CASSFSGGNNQPQHF. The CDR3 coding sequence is TGCGCCAGCAGCTTTTCAGGGGGGAACAATCAGCCCCAGCATTTT.

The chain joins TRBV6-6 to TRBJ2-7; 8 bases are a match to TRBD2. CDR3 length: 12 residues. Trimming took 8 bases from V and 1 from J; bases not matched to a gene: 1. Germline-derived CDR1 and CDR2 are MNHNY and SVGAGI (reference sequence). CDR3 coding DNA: TGTGCCAGCTCGGGAGGGTCCTACGAGCAGTACTTC. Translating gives CASSGGSYEQYF.

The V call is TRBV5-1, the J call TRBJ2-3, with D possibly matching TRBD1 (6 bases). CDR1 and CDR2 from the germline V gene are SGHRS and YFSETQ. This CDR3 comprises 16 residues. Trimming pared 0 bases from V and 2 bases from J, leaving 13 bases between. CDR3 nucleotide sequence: TGCGCCAGCAGCTTGGAACAGGGCCACCTCACAGATACGCAGTATTTT. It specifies CASSLEQGHLTDTQYF.

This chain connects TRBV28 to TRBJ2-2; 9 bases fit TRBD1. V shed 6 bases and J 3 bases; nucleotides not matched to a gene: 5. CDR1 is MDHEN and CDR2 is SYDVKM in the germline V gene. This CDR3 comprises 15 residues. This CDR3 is CASRTGTGYTGELFF. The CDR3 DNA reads TGTGCCAGCAGGACCGGGACAGGGTACACCGGGGAGCTGTTTTTT.

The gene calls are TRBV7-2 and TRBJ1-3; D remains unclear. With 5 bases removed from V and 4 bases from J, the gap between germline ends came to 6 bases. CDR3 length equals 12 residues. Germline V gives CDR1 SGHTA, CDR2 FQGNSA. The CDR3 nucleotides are TGTGCCAGCAGCCCCCCAGGAAACACCATATATTTT. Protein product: CASSPPGNTIYF.

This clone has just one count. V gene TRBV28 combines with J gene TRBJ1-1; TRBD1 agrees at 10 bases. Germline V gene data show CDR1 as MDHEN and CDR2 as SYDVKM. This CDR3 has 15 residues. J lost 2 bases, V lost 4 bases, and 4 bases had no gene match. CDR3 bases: TGTGCCAGCAGTTGGACAGGGGGTACAAACACTGAAGCTTTCTTT. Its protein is CASSWTGGTNTEAFF.

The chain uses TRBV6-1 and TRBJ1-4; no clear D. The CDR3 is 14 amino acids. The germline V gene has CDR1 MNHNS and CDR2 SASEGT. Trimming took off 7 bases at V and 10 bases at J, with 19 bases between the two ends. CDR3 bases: TGTGCCAGCACACCAGAGGAGGTCACGGGAAAACTGTTTTTT. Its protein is CASTPEEVTGKLFF.

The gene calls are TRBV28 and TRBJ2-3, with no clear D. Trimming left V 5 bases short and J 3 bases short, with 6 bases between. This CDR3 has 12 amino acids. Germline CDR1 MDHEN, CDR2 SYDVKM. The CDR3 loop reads CASSTQTDTQYF. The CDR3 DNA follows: TGTGCCAGCAGTACACAGACAGATACGCAGTATTTT.

This CDR3 reads CASSTRGNRQGFLGDYGYTF. The CDR3 DNA reads TGTGCCAGTAGCACTCGAGGGAACAGACAGGGGTTCTTGGGCGACTATGGCTACACCTTC. The V and J genes are TRBV19 and TRBJ1-2, with TRBD1 identical over 8 bases. Germline CDR1 is LNHDA and CDR2 is SQIVND (reference sequence). This CDR3 contains 20 residues. V lost 6 bases to trimming and J lost 3 bases; unmatched junction nucleotides: 24.

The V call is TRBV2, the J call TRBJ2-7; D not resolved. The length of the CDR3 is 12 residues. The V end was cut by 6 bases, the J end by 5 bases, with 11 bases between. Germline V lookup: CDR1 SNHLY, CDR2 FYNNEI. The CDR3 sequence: CASREDGDEQYF. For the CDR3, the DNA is TGTGCCAGCAGAGAGGACGGCGACGAGCAGTACTTC.

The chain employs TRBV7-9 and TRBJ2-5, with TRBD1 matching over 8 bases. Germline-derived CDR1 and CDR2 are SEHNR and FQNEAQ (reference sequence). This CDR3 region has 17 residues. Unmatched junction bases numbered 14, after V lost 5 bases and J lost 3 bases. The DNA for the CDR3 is TGTGCCAGCAGCATACTCCCGGGACAGGTTGGGAAAGAGACCCAGTACTTC. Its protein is CASSILPGQVGKETQYF.

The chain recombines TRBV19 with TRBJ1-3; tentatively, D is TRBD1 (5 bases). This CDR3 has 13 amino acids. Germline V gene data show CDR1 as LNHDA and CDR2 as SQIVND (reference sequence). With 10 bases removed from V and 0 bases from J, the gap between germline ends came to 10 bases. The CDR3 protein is CATGRGSGNTIYF. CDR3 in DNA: TGTGCCACAGGGAGGGGCTCTGGAAACACCATATATTTT.

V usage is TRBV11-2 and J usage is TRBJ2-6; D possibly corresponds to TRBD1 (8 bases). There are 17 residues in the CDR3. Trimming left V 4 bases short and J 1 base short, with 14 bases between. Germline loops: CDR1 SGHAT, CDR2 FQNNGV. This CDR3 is CASSSGQGLSGANVLTF. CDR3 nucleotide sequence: TGTGCCAGCAGCTCAGGACAGGGACTATCTGGGGCCAACGTCCTGACTTTC.

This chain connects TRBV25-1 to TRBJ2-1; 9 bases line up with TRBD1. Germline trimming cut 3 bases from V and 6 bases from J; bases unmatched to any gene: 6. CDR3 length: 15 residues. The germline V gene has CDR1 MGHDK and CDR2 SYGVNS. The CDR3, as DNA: TGTGCCAGCAGTGATAGGTCGGGACAGGGCAATGAGCAGTTCTTC. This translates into CASSDRSGQGNEQFF.

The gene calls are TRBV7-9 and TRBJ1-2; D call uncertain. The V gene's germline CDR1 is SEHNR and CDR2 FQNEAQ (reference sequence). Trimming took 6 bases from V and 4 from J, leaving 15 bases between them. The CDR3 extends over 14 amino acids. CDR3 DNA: TGTGCCAGCAGATTAATCGGGGTCGGCTATGGCTACACCTTC. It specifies CASRLIGVGYGYTF.

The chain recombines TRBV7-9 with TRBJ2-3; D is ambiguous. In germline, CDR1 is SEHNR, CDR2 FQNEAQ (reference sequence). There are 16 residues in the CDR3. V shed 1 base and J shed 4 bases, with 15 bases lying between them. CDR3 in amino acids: CASSLGDGQRPDTQYF. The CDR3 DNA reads TGTGCCAGCAGCTTAGGAGACGGCCAACGCCCAGATACGCAGTATTTT.

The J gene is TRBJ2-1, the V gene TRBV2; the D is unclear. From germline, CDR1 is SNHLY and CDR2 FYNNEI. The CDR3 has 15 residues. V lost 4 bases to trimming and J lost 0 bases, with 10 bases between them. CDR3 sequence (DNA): TGTGCCAGCAGTGCCGACTCGAGCTCCTACAATGAGCAGTTCTTC. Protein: CASSADSSSYNEQFF.

CDR3 residues: CASSSQTGNYGYTF. The CDR3, as DNA: TGTGCCAGCAGCTCCCAGACAGGGAACTATGGCTACACCTTC. The chain combines TRBV5-5 with TRBJ1-2, with TRBD1 matching over 7 bases. CDR1 and CDR2 from the germline V gene are SGHKS and YYEKEE (reference sequence). The CDR3 has 14 amino acids. V shed 3 bases and J 2 bases; nucleotides not matched to a gene: 4.

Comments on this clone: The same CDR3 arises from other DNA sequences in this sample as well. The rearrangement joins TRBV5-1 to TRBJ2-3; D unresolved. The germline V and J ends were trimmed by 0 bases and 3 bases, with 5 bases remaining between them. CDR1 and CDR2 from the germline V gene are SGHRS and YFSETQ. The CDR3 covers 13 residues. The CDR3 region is CASSLVGTDTQYF. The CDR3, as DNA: TGCGCCAGCAGCTTGGTCGGTACAGATACGCAGTATTTT.